This record concerns one T cell receptor beta chain sequence. Its target is not known. The sample belongs to a study of beta chain features in type 1 diabetes. Study outcomes and limitations: The study found fewer insertions and more deletions at VDJ junctions in type 1 diabetes patients.

Trimming cost V 1 base and J 6 bases, with 6 bases left between them. Germline CDR1 reads MDHEN; CDR2 reads SYDVKM. The CDR3 spans 12 residues. The whole isolated RNA underwent reverse transcription, so sequencing captured expressed TCRB transcripts. Using immunoSEQ multiplex PCR, the repertoire was profiled, and TCRdb retains in-frame clones only, with some absent. The sample lists 600,000 to 650,000 clones, around 15% seen once, with around 0.095% in the top ten. The receptor's source is a man between 18 and 35 years old in good health. The J gene is TRBJ1-1, the V gene TRBV28; D call uncertain. The sample consisted of naive CD4+ T cells from blood. The DNA of the CDR3 is TGTGCCAGCAGTTTATTCCGCGCTGAAGCTTTCTTT. Its translation: CASSLFRAEAFF. The full variable domain, rest sourced from reference TRBV28 and TRBJ1-1, is DVKVTQSSRYLVKRTGEKVFLECVQDMDHENMFWYRQDPGLGLRLIYFSYDVKMKEKGDIPEGYSVSREKKERFSLILESASTNQTSMYLCASSLFRAEAFFGQGTRLTVV.